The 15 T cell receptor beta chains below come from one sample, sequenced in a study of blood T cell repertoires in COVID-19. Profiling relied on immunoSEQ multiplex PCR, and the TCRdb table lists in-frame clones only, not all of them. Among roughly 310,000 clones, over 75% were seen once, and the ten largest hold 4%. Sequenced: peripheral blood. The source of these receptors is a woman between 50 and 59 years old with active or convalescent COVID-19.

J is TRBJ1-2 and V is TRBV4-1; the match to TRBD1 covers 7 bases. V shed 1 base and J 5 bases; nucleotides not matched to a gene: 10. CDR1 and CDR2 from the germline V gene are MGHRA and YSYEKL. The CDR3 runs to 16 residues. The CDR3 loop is CASSQVPGGKGYGYTF. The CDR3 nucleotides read TGCGCCAGCAGCCAAGTCCCAGGGGGTAAGGGGTATGGCTACACCTTC.

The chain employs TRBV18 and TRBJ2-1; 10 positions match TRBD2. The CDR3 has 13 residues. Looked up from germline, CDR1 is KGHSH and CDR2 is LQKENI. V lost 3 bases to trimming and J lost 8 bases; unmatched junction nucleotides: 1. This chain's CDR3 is CASSPGTSDEQFF. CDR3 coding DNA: TGTGCCAGCTCACCTGGGACTAGCGATGAGCAGTTCTTC. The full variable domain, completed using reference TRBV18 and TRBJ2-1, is NAGVMQNPRHLVRRRGQEARLRCSPMKGHSHVYWYRQLPEEGLKFMVYLQKENIIDESGMPKERFSAEFPKEGPSILRIQQVVRGDSAAYFCASSPGTSDEQFFGPGTRLTVL.

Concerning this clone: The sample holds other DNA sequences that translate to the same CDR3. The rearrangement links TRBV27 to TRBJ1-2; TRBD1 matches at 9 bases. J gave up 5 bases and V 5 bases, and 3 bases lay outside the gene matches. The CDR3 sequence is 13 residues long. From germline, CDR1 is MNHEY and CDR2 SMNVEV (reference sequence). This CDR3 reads CASSLTGGYGYTF. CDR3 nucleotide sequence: TGTGCCAGCAGTCTGACAGGGGGTTATGGCTACACCTTC.

The CDR3 coding sequence is TGTGCCAGCGCCCAGGTGAATGAAAAACTGTTTTTT. Amino acids: CASAQVNEKLFF. V usage is TRBV12-3 or TRBV12-4 and J usage is TRBJ1-4; unclear D gene. Trimming took off 8 bases at V and 5 bases at J, with 9 bases between the two ends. The CDR3 is 12 residues long.

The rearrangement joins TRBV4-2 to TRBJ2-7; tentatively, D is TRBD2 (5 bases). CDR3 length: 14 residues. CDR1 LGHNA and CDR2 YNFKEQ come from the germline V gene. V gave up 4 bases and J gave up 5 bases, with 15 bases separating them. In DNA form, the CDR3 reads TGTGCCAGCAGCCCAGCCGGGGATCGGGACGAGCAGTACTTC. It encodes CASSPAGDRDEQYF.

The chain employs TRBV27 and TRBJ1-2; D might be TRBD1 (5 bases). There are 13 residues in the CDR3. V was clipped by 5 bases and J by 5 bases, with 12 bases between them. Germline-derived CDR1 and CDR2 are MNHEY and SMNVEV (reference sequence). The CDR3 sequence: CASSPQGTYGYTF. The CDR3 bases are TGTGCCAGCAGTCCCCAGGGTACTTATGGCTACACCTTC.

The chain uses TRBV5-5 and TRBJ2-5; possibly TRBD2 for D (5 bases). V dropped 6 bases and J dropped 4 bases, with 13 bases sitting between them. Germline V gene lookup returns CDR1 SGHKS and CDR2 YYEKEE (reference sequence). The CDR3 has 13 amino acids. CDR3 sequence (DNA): TGTGCCAGCAAGAGGGCCACGGGAGAGACCCAGTACTTC. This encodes CASKRATGETQYF.

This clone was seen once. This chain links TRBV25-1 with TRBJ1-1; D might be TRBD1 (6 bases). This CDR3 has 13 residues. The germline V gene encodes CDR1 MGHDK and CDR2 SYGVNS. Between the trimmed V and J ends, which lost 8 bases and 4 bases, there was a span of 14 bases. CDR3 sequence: CASGAGAGTEAFF. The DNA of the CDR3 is TGTGCCAGCGGTGCAGGGGCTGGCACTGAAGCTTTCTTT. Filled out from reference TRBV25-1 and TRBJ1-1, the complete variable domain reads EADIYQTPRYLVIGTGKKITLECSQTMGHDKMYWYQQDPGMELHLIHYSYGVNSTEKGDLSSESTVSRIRTEHFPLTLESARPSHTSQYLCASGAGAGTEAFFGQGTRLTVV.

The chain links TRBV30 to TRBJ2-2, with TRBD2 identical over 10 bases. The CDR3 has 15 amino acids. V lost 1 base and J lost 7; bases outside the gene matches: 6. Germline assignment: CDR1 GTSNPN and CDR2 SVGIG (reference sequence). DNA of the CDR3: TGTGCCTGGAGTGCAGCGGGAGGGGCCCGCGGGGAGCTGTTTTTT. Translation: CAWSAAGGARGELFF. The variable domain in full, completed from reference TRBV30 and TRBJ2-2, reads SQTIHQWPATLVQPVGSPLSLECTVEGTSNPNLYWYRQAAGRGLQLLFYSVGIGQISSEVPQNLSASRPQDRQFILSSKKLLLSDSGFYLCAWSAAGGARGELFFGEGSRLTVL.

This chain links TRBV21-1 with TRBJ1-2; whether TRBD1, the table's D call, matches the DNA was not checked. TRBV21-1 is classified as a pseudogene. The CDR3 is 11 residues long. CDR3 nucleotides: TGTGCCACCAAAGGGGACTATGGCTACACCTTC. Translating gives CATKGDYGYTF.

The chain's CDR3 is CAISESQAGKLFF. The CDR3 coding sequence is TGTGCCATCAGTGAGTCCCAGGCAGGGAAACTGTTTTTT. J is TRBJ1-4 and V is TRBV10-3, with a possible D match to TRBD1 (5 bases). Looked up from germline, CDR1 is ENHRY and CDR2 is SYGVKD. This CDR3 has 13 residues. V lost 0 bases to trimming and J lost 11 bases, with 10 bases between them.

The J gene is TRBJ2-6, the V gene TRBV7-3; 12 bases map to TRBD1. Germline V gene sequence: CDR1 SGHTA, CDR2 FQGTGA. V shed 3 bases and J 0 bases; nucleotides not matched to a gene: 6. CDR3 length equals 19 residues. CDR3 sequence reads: CASSFQGQGAPSGANVLTF. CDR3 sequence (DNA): TGTGCCAGCAGCTTCCAGGGACAGGGGGCGCCCTCTGGGGCCAACGTCCTGACTTTC.

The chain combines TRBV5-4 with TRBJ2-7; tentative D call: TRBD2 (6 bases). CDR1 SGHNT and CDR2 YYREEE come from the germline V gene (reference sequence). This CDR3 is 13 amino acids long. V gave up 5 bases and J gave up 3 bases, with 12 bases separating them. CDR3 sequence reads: CASSTSPGYEQYF. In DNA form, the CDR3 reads TGTGCCAGCAGTACTAGCCCAGGCTACGAGCAGTACTTC.

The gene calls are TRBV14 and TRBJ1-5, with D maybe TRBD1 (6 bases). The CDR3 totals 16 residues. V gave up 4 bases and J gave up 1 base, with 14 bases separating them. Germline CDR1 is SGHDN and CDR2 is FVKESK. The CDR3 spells CASSRPQGMSNQPQHF. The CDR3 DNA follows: TGTGCCAGCAGCCGCCCACAGGGAATGAGCAATCAGCCCCAGCATTTT.

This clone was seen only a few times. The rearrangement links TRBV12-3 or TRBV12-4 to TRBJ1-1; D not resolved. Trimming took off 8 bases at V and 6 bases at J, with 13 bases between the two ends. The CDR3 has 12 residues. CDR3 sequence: CASLREVSEAFF. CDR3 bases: TGTGCCAGCTTAAGGGAGGTCTCTGAAGCTTTCTTT.